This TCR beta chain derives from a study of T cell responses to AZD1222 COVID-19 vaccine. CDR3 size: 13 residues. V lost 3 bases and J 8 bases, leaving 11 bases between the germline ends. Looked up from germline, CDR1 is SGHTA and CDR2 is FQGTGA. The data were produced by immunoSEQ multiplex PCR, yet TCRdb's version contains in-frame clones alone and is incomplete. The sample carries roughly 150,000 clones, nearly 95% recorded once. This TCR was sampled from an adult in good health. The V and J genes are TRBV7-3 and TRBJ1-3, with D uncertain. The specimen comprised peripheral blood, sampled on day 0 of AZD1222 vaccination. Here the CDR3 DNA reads TGTGCCAGCAGCTTTATACCCGGGGACACCATATATTTT. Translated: CASSFIPGDTIYF. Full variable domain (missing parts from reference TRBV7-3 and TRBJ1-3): GAGVSQTPSNKVTEKGKYVELRCDPISGHTALYWYRQSLGQGPEFLIYFQGTGAADDSGLPNDRFFAVRPEGSVSTLKIQRTERGDSAVYLCASSFIPGDTIYFGEGSWLTVV.